The entry below describes one T cell receptor beta chain. Its antigen has not been determined. The record has no base qualities; no much larger clone is one base away. This sample is drawn from a study of blood T cells in healthy people across ages (dated by TCRdb to about 2015). Some background on the complete study: In model experiments, template switching captured about one uniquely barcoded TCR beta cDNA molecule for every two T cells. Age-related changes in TCR beta repertoire diversity were measured in the study by deep sequencing normalized with unique cDNA molecular identifiers. Donors were grouped into four age groups: young (average approximately 15 years), middle-aged (about 40), aged (approximately 67) and long-lived (around 80). Two additional independent replicas of 1 million unique cDNA reads from the same blood draw were analyzed for two donors (one aged 18 to 30 and one aged 80 or older). Broad study findings and their caveats: As age increased, observed TCR beta diversity per million T cells dropped in a roughly linear way, and a significant reduction was already evident by age 40. Donor CMV infection status was unknown, potentially confounding age-related changes in expanded clonotypes. A strong correlation was found between observed TCR beta diversity and the percentage of naive T cells measured by flow cytometry. Because profiling used bulk unsorted PBMCs, naive and antigen-experienced compartments could not be compared conclusively. Compared with the aged group, more naive CD4+ T cells, fewer expanded clones and increased TCR diversity were shown by the long-lived group, suggesting age selection. Total diversity estimates from one million sequenced T cells were considered lower bounds and underestimates.

The germline V gene (reference sequence) provides CDR1 LGHDT and CDR2 YNNKEL. V was cut back by 3 bases and J by 2 bases, leaving a gap of 13 bases between them. The CDR3 goes from the cysteine to the phenylalanine over 15 residues. Of all the DNA, just the CDR3 is kept, 45 bases in frame from base 1. Library creation used 5' RACE. The sequencing machine was an Illumina HiSeq 2500. The second PCR ran for roughly 7 to 11 cycles and used a J-beta primer mix along with a sample-barcoded 5' primer. A unique molecular identifier was introduced onto each TCR beta cDNA molecule by a template-switch 5' adaptor carrying 12 random nucleotides. Each sample yielded at least 2.5 million CDR3-containing paired-end reads. First-strand cDNA synthesis was performed from all RNA using the Mint cDNA synthesis kit, with priming by a TRBC-specific oligonucleotide. All cDNA was treated with uracil-DNA glycosylase and then went through a first 18-cycle PCR with the universal primers M1SS and BC2_uni_R. The paper's processing steps were these. For normalization, 1 million high-quality reads were randomly selected from each sample, with every read carrying a distinct molecular identifier. Reads sharing molecular identifiers were discarded rather than binned into consensus sequences. MiTCR, run with a Q25 quality threshold and the strictest error-elimination algorithm, handled CDR3 identification, clonotype clustering and error correction. Lower-bound total TCR beta diversity was estimated with a nonparametric unseen species model using Euler transformation. TCRdb applied fastp at Q25 and MiXCR to the public reads, then kept only in-frame beta chains. Rows with one shared CDR3 protein collapse into an entry with the most common genes and DNA. The V and J calls were not made by the authors but by TCRdb's processing. Within this sample are approximately 760,000 distinct CDR3 sequences, with approximately 25% of them counted one time only. The ten top clones hold around 9.2% of the sample.

The donors were 40 or so Caucasian individuals from Russia, aged 6 to 90 years, who were systemically healthy. Each donor gave approximately 9.3 milliliters of peripheral blood, collected into EDTA-treated Vacutainer tubes. Ficoll-Paque density-gradient centrifugation was used to isolate PBMCs, with at least 6.5 million per sample. Trizol reagent was used to extract total RNA from the PBMCs, yielding at least 5 micrograms per sample. The percentages of naive CD45RAhigh/CD27high T cells were determined by flow cytometry on a PBMC aliquot from every donor. The sample was also reused in another study, on T cells of mothers and their children. As described in the second report: Nine systemically healthy Caucasian individuals served as donors, namely three mothers together with their six children. cDNA synthesis used all of the extracted RNA, with around 1.5 ug of RNA in each 15 ul reaction. Sample barcodes and 2-4 random nucleotides were added via the M1S primer in the second PCR. More than 9 million TCR beta CDR3 reads were obtained from each mother, and about 3 million reads were obtained from each child. Thymic selection shapes the output of TCR recombination in a similar way in related and unrelated pairs, and inherited differences have a minor effect. Normalized repertoire overlap in related mother-child pairs was always slightly higher than in unrelated mother-child pairs, but the difference was never significant. No persistent microchimeric T cell clones were found, with a detection sensitivity of 80 to 100 clones per million clonotypes. The study used deep NGS to compare TCR beta repertoires of mothers and children, seeking features distinguishing related mother-child pairs from unrelated individuals. Mothers averaged approximately 41 +/- 4 years of age and children averaged about 10 +/- 4 years. After adapter ligation with NEBNext reagents, the libraries were sequenced on Illumina HiSeq 2000 with 100+100 nt paired-end reads. Mother and child libraries were prepared a month apart and sequenced in separate runs to prevent cross-contamination. Each donor had between roughly 450,000 and 2,300,000 distinct TCR beta clonotypes identified. Naive TCR beta clonotypes were estimated from low-frequency clonotypes matched to each donor's FACS-determined naive share, without sorting.

The rearranged chain carries TRBV3-1 and TRBJ2-5, with a tentative D gene TRBD2 over 5 matching bases. The sequencing input was blood. The TCR sequence derives from a boy aged 10-17 years in good health. The CDR3 loop reads CASSQDVARQETQYF. The DNA sequence is TGTGCCAGCAGCCAGGACGTAGCGCGACAAGAGACCCAGTACTTC.